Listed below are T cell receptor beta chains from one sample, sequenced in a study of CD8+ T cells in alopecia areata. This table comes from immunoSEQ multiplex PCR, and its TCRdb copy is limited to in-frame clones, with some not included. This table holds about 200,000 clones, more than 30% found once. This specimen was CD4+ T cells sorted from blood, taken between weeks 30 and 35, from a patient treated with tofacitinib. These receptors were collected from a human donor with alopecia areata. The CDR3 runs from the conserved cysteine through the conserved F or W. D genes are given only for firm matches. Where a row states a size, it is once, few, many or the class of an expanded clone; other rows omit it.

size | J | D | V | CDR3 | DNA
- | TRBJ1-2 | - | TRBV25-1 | CASSRNYGYTF | TGTGCCAGCAGCCGAAACTATGGCTACACCTTC
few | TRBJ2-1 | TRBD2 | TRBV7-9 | CASSTSKFVAGGADEQFF | TGTGCCAGCAGCACTTCCAAGTTTGTAGCGGGAGGTGCGGATGAGCAGTTCTTC
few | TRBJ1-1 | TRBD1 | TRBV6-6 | CASSYSQGGRAFF | TGTGCCAGCAGTTACAGTCAGGGGGGGAGAGCTTTCTTT
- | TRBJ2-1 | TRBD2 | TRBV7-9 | CASSPRASGVHNEQFF | TGTGCCAGCAGCCCCCGGGCTAGCGGGGTCCACAATGAGCAGTTCTTC
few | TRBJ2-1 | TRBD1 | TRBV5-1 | CASSQGWGQGLYNEQFF | TGCGCCAGCAGCCAGGGTTGGGGACAGGGCCTCTACAATGAGCAGTTCTTC
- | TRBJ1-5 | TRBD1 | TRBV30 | CAWSVRDSIISNQPQHF | TGTGCCTGGAGTGTTCGGGACAGCATCATTAGCAATCAGCCCCAGCATTTT
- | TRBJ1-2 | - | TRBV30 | CASMEGANYGYTF | TGTGCCTCGATGGAGGGGGCTAACTATGGCTACACCTTC
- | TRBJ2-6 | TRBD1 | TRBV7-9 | CASSQQGTGANVLTF | TGTGCCAGCAGTCAACAGGGGACCGGGGCCAACGTCCTGACTTTC
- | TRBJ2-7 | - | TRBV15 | CATSRGRTGPYEQYF | TGTGCCACCAGCAGGGGCCGGACCGGACCCTACGAGCAGTACTTC
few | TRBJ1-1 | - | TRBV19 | CASSIWGRASAEAFF | TGTGCCAGTAGTATTTGGGGCAGAGCTAGCGCTGAAGCTTTCTTT
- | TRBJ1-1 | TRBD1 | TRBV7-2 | CASSWDSMNTEAFF | TGTGCCAGCAGTTGGGACAGCATGAACACTGAAGCTTTCTTT
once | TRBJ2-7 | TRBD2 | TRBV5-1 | CASSRTTSGSSYEQYF | TGCGCCAGCAGCAGAACTACCAGCGGGAGCTCCTACGAGCAGTACTTC
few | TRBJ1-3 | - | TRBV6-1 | CASSDYLTLNTIYF | TGTGCCAGCAGTGACTACCTTACCCTTAACACCATATATTTT
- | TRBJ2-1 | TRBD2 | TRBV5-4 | CASSRGGESSYNEQFF | TGTGCCAGCAGCCGGGGGGGGGAGTCCTCCTACAATGAGCAGTTCTTC
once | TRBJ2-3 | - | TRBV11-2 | CASSFSLSTDTQYF | TGTGCCAGCAGCTTTAGCCTCAGCACAGATACGCAGTATTTT
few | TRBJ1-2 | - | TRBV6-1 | CASSETTNYGYTF | TGTGCCAGCAGTGAAACAACCAACTATGGCTACACCTTC
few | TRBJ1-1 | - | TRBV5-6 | CASSWTTNEAFF | TGTGCCAGCAGCTGGACCACCAATGAAGCTTTCTTT
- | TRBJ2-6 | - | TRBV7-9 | CASSSGSGANVLTF | TGTGCCAGCAGCTCGGGATCCGGGGCCAACGTCCTGACTTTC
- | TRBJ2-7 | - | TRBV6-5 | CASFQKRGTWREQYF | TGTGCCAGTTTCCAAAAAAGAGGGACCTGGCGCGAGCAGTACTTC
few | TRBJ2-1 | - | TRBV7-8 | CASSLVGGASYNEQFF | TGTGCCAGCAGCTTAGTGGGCGGGGCCTCCTACAATGAGCAGTTCTTC
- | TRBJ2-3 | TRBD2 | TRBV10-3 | CAIRGTSGEESPDTQYF | TGTGCCATCAGGGGGACTAGCGGGGAGGAATCACCAGATACGCAGTATTTT
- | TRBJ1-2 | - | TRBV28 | CASSLGDYGYTF | TGTGCCAGCAGTTTAGGAGACTATGGCTACACCTTC
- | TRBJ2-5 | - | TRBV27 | CASSGRWIPQETQYF | TGTGCCAGCAGTGGCCGGTGGATCCCACAAGAGACCCAGTACTTC
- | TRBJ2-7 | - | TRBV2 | CASSDYPTNEQYF | TGTGCCAGCAGTGATTATCCAACGAACGAGCAGTACTTC
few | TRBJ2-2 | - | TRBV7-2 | CASSVLRRLFF | TGTGCCAGCAGCGTATTAAGACGGCTGTTTTTT
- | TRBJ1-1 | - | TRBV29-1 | CSVGTPMNTEAFF | TGCAGCGTTGGCACACCGATGAACACTGAAGCTTTCTTT
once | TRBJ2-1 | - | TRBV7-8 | CASSLRPRLDSYNEQFF | TGTGCCAGCAGCTTACGTCCTAGACTCGACTCCTACAATGAGCAGTTCTTC
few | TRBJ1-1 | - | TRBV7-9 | CASSPASEAFF | TGTGCCAGCAGCCCCGCCTCTGAAGCTTTCTTT
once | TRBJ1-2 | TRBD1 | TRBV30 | CAWSDRGANYGYTF | TGTGCCTGGTCTGACAGGGGAGCTAACTATGGCTACACCTTC
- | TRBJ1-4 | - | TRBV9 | CASSPAEGYEKLFF | TGTGCCAGCAGCCCGGCCGAAGGGTACGAAAAACTGTTTTTT
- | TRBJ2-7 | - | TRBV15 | CATSREGGAYEQYF | TGTGCCACCAGCAGAGAAGGGGGAGCCTACGAGCAGTACTTC
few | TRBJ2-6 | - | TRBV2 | CASNPTSGANVLTF | TGTGCCAGCAACCCCACCTCTGGGGCCAACGTCCTGACTTTC
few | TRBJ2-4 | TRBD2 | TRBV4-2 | CASSPSSASGGYLYF | TGTGCCAGCAGCCCGAGTTCGGCTAGCGGGGGGTATCTGTACTTC
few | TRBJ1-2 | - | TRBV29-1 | CSASSLPNYGYTF | TGCAGCGCCTCGTCCTTGCCGAACTATGGCTACACCTTC
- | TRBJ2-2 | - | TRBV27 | CASRRAGQSNTGELFF | TGTGCCAGCCGCCGTGCTGGACAGTCGAACACCGGGGAGCTGTTTTTT
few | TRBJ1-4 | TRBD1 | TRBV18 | CASSPPDRVGTNEKLFF | TGTGCCAGCTCACCACCCGACAGGGTGGGAACTAATGAAAAACTGTTTTTT
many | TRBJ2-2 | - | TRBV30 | CAWSLLNRAGELFF | TGTGCCTGGAGCCTACTCAACAGGGCCGGGGAGCTGTTTTTT
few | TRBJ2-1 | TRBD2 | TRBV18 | CASSPTLAGGRNEQFF | TGTGCCAGCTCACCAACACTAGCGGGAGGTCGAAATGAGCAGTTCTTC
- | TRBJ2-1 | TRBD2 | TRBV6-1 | CASSGGLAGVMYEQFF | TGTGCCAGCAGTGGGGGACTAGCGGGAGTCATGTATGAGCAGTTCTTC
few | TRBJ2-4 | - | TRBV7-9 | CASSRDVRGIQYF | TGTGCCAGCAGCCGGGACGTCAGGGGCATTCAGTACTTC
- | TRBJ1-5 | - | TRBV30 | CAWSVMGGNQPQHF | TGTGCCTGGAGTGTGATGGGTGGCAATCAGCCCCAGCATTTT
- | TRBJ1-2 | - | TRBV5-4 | CASSLPWTGANYGYTF | TGTGCCAGCAGCCTCCCATGGACTGGGGCTAACTATGGCTACACCTTC